This section outlines one TCR beta chain sequence together with its context. Its antigen is not identified. The data belong to a study of T cells after yellow fever vaccination. TCRdb itself ran the 5' RACE reads through MiXCR, one entry per CDR3 protein. The sample lists 200,000 to 300,000 distinct CDR3 sequences, around 13% occurring once. The study's findings and limits: Reappearing after the booster were most of the clones from primary vaccination (less than 98% CD4, about 88% CD8). Some clonotypes, a small share, were shared between CD4 and CD8 compartments.

The V segment lost 3 bases and the J segment 1 base; nucleotides outside the gene matches: 12. The CDR3 is 18 residues long. Germline V gives CDR1 MNHEY, CDR2 SMNVEV (reference sequence). The chain carries TRBV27 and TRBJ2-1; 7 bases align to TRBD2. This TCR was recovered from a man aged 25 to 40 who received the YFV17D yellow fever vaccine. The sequencing here drew on CD4+ T cells sorted from PBMCs, taken 45 days after the yellow fever booster vaccination. DNA of the CDR3: TGTGCCAGCAGTTTGGGTCTAGCGGCTTCGAGGTCCTACAATGAGCAGTTCTTC. It is translated as CASSLGLAASRSYNEQFF.